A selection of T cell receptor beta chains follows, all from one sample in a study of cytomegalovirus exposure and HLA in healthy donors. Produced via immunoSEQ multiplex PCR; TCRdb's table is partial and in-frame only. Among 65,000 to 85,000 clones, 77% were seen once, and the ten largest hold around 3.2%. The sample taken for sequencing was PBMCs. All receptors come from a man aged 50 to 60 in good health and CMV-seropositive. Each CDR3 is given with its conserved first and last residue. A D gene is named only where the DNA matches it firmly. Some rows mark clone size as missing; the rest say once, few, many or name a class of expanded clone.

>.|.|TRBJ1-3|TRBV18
TGTGCCAGCTCACCAGACCAGGGTGCGTTAGGAAACACCATATATTTT
CASSPDQGALGNTIYF
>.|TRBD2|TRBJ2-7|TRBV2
TGTGCCAGCAATGGACTAGCGGGAGATGAGCAGTACTTC
CASNGLAGDEQYF
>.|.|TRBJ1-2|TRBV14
TGTGCCAGCAGCCAAGGGCAGGGCTATGGCTACACCTTC
CASSQGQGYGYTF
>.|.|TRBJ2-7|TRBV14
TGTGCCAGCAGCCAAGAACCCGGGAGAAGGGACGAGCAGTACTTC
CASSQEPGRRDEQYF
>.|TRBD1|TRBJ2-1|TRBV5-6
TGTGCCAGCAGCTTGCCCGGGACAGGGGCCGACAATGAGCAGTTCTTC
CASSLPGTGADNEQFF
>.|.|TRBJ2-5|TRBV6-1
TGTGCCAGCAGTGAAGAGGAGGGCAGGAAGACCCAGTACTTC
CASSEEEGRKTQYF
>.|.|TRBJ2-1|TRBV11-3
TGTGCCAGCAGCATATGGTCTAACAATGAGCAGTTCTTC
CASSIWSNNEQFF
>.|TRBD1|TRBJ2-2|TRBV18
TGTGCCAGCTCACGGGAACAGGGGACCGGGGAGCTGTTTTTT
CASSREQGTGELFF
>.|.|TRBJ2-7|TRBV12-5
TGTGCTAGTGGTTTGGACCCTCGCCAGGGGTCCTACGAGCAGTACTTC
CASGLDPRQGSYEQYF
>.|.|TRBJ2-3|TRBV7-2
TGTGCCAGCAGCCCCAGTACGGGGAAGGGCACAGATACGCAGTATTTT
CASSPSTGKGTDTQYF
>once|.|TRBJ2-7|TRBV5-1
TGCGCCAGCAGCTTGATCGGGGGAATCTCCTACGAGCAGTACTTC
CASSLIGGISYEQYF
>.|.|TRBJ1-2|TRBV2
TGTGCCAGCAGGGGGGGTAACTATGGCTACACCTTC
CASRGGNYGYTF
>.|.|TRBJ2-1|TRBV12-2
TGTGCAAGTCGCTTGAAACTCCTTCCCCGCTACAATGAGCAGTTCTTC
CASRLKLLPRYNEQFF
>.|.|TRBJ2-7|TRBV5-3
TGTGCCAGAAGCTTCATCTACGAGCAGTACTTC
CARSFIYEQYF
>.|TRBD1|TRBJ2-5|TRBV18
TGTGCCAGCCCAACTGACAGGGCAGAGACCCAGTACTTC
CASPTDRAETQYF
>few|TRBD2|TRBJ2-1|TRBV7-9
TGTGCCAGCAGCTCAATCCAAAGGACTAGAGGAGATGAGCAGTTCTTC
CASSSIQRTRGDEQFF
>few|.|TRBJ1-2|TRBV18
TGTGCCAGCTCACCACCAGACAGCTATGGCTACACCTTC
CASSPPDSYGYTF
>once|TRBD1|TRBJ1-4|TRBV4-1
TGCGCCAGCAGCCAAAAGGGACAGGGTTGGGAAAAACTGTTTTTT
CASSQKGQGWEKLFF
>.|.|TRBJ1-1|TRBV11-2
TGTGCCAGCAGCTTAGGCCCTCAGGGTATGAACACTGAAGCTTTCTTT
CASSLGPQGMNTEAFF
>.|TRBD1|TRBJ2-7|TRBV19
TGTGCCAGTAGGGAGACAGGGCCAAGACTTAACGAGCAGTACTTC
CASRETGPRLNEQYF
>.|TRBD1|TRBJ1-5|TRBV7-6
TGTGCCAGCAGCTTAGGGACAGGGGGTTCCCCTTATAGCAATCAGCCCCAGCATTTT
CASSLGTGGSPYSNQPQHF
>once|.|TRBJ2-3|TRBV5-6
TGTGCCAGCAGCTTGGCCGGTTATAGCACAGATACGCAGTATTTT
CASSLAGYSTDTQYF
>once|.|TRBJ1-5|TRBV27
TGTGCCAGCAGTCTACGAGGCGTTAGCAATCAGCCCCAGCATTTT
CASSLRGVSNQPQHF
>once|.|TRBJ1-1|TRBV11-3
TGTGCCAGCAGCTACACCTGGGGAGGGGAAACTGAAGCTTTCTTT
CASSYTWGGETEAFF
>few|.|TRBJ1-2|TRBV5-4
TGTGCCAGCAGCTCGGACAGCCCGGCCTTCTATGGCTACACCTTC
CASSSDSPAFYGYTF
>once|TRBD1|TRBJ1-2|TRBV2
TGTGCCAGCACGACGGGTGCCGGGACAGGGGTTTCTGGCTACACCTTC
CASTTGAGTGVSGYTF
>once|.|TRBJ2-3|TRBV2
TGTGCCAGCACCAAGGCCCTGGGAGGATCGCAGTATTTT
CASTKALGGSQYF
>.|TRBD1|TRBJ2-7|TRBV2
TGTGCCAGCAGTAGGGACAGGGATACTCAGTACTTC
CASSRDRDTQYF
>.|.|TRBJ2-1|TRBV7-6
TGTGCCAGCAGCTTAGGTGCGGAGCGGCCCCATGAGCAGTTCTTC
CASSLGAERPHEQFF
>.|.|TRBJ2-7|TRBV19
TGTGCCAGTAGTATATCTGGGGCGGGGTCTTCCTACGAGCAGTACTTC
CASSISGAGSSYEQYF
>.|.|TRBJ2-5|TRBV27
TGTGCCAGCAGTTGGAGTCCTGCGGTGACCCAGTACTTC
CASSWSPAVTQYF
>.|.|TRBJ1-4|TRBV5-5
TGTGCCAGCAGTTTTGACCCGACAAGGGTGTCGGGGGAAACTAATGAAAAACTGTTTTTT
CASSFDPTRVSGETNEKLFF
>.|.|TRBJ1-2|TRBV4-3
TGCGCCAGCAGCCAAGAAAGGGGCAGTAGATTCGATGGCTACACCTTC
CASSQERGSRFDGYTF
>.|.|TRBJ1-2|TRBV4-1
TGCGCCAGCAGCACACCAGGCGGGAACTATGGCTACACCTTC
CASSTPGGNYGYTF
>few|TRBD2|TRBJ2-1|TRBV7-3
TGTGCCAGCAGCGCCCTTCCTAGCGGGGGTATCAATGAGCAGTTCTTC
CASSALPSGGINEQFF
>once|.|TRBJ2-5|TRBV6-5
TGTGCCAGCAGCCCCCGGAGGGTCAAAGAGACCCAGTACTTC
CASSPRRVKETQYF
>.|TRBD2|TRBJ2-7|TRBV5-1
TGCGCCAGCAGCTTGGGGCTAGCGGTTTCCTACGAGCAGTACTTC
CASSLGLAVSYEQYF
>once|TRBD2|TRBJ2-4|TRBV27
TGTGCCAGCAGTTTATCGTCCCCGGGAGGTCCCAAAAACATTCAGTACTTC
CASSLSSPGGPKNIQYF
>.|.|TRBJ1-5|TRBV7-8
TGTGCCAGCAGCTTAGGAGGCACGCGGGGTGATCAGCCCCAGCATTTT
CASSLGGTRGDQPQHF
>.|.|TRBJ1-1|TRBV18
TGTGCCAGCTCTCCCAGGCCCGATAACACTGAAGCTTTCTTT
CASSPRPDNTEAFF